These 4 T cell receptor beta chains came from one sample sequenced in a study of blood T cell repertoires in COVID-19. Profiled with immunoSEQ multiplex PCR; TCRdb holds only in-frame clones, not every one. The sample comprises tens of thousands of clones, about 85% of which are singletons, and about 15% rests with the top ten. The sample taken for sequencing was peripheral blood. These receptors were taken from a human donor in a cohort sampled during active COVID-19.

In DNA form, the CDR3 reads TGTGCCAGCCCCATCCCCTACGAGCAGTACTTC. As protein: CASPIPYEQYF. V and J are TRBV18 and TRBJ2-7; no clear D. CDR3 length: 11 residues. V dropped 8 bases and J dropped 2 bases, with 7 bases sitting between them. Per germline, CDR1 KGHSH and CDR2 LQKENI.

The chain has TRBV2 and TRBJ2-3; the match to TRBD2 covers 8 bases. The CDR3 has 15 residues. The V and J ends lost 4 bases and 0 bases, in that order; junction bases with no gene match: 3. Germline V gene data show CDR1 as SNHLY and CDR2 as FYNNEI. CDR3 sequence reads: CASSVTSVSTDTQYF. The CDR3 DNA reads TGTGCCAGCAGTGTGACTAGCGTTAGCACAGATACGCAGTATTTT.

The V and J genes are TRBV10-2 and TRBJ2-5, with a possible D match to TRBD2 (5 bases). This CDR3 contains 15 residues. Trimming left V 2 bases short and J 7 bases short, with 17 bases between. Per the germline V gene, CDR1 is WSHSY and CDR2 is SAAADI. The CDR3 DNA is TGCGCCAGCAGTGAGGATTTTAGCGTAGGTGGGACCCAGTACTTC. Protein sequence: CASSEDFSVGGTQYF.

This chain uses TRBV5-6 with TRBJ2-1, with D possibly being TRBD1 (6 bases). This CDR3 has 12 residues. The ends were cut back, 4 bases at V and 7 bases at J, with 9 bases in the middle. Germline V gene data show CDR1 as SGHDT and CDR2 as YYEEEE. The CDR3 bases are TGTGCCAGCAGCCTACAGGGTAATGAGCAGTTCTTC. As protein: CASSLQGNEQFF.